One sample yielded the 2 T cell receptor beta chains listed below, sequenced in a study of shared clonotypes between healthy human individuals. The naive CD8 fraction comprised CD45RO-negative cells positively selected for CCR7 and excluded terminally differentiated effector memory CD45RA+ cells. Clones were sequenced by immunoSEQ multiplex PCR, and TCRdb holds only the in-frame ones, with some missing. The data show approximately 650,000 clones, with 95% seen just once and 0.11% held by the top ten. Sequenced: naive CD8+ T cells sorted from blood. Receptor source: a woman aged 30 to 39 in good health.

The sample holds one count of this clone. CDR3 coding DNA: TGTGCCAGTAGCCCAGACAGGGACCAACGTGGACAGTACTTC. Its translation: CASSPDRDQRGQYF. The V gene is TRBV19, the J gene TRBJ2-7; 7 bases are shared with TRBD1. The V segment lost 6 bases and the J segment 10 bases; nucleotides outside the gene matches: 15. CDR1 LNHDA and CDR2 SQIVND come from the germline V gene (reference sequence). The CDR3 loop spans 14 amino acids.

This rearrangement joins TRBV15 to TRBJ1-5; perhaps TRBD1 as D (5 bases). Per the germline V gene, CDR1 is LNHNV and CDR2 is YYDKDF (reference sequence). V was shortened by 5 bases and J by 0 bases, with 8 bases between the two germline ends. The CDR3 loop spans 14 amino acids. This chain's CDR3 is CATSPDNSNQPQHF. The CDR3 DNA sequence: TGTGCCACCAGCCCGGACAATAGCAATCAGCCCCAGCATTTT.